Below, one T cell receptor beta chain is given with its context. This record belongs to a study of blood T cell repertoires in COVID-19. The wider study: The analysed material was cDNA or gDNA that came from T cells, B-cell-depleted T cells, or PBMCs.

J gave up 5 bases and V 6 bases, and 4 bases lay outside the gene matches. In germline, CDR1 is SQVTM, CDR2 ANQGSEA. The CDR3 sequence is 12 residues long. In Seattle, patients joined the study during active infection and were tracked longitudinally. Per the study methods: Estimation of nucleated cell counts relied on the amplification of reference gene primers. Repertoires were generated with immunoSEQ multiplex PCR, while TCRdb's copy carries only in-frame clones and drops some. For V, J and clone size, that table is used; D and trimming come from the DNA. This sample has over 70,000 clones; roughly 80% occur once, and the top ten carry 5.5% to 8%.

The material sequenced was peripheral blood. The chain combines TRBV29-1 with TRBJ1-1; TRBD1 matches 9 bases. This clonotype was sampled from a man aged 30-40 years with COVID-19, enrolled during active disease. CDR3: CSVGQGRTEAFF. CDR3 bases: TGCAGCGTGGGACAGGGAAGAACTGAAGCTTTCTTT.